This T cell receptor (beta chain) stems from a study of OX40 agonist ivuxolimab in advanced cancers. Study context: Partial responses were recorded for three patients, including one with hepatocellular carcinoma and two with cutaneous melanoma.

Some clones are missing from TCRdb's copy, which holds only in-frame ones; the method was immunoSEQ multiplex PCR. The table records more than 25,000 clones, 85% to 90% of them present only once. CDR1 MNHNY and CDR2 SVGAGI come from the germline V gene (reference sequence). V lost 2 bases to trimming and J lost 5 bases, with 10 bases between them. CDR3 length: 14 amino acids. This TCR was sampled from an adult with an advanced solid tumor such as melanoma, head and neck, liver or kidney cancer. The sequencing used CD4+ or CD8+ T cells sorted from blood, collected in a trial of the OX40 agonist ivuxolimab. This chain links TRBV6-6 with TRBJ2-1; D not resolved. CDR3 in amino acids: CASSYIGDNNEQFF. For the CDR3, the DNA is TGTGCCAGCAGTTACATAGGTGATAACAATGAGCAGTTCTTC.